This TCR beta chain was captured in a study of T cells in Graves' hyperthyroidism and ophthalmopathy. Amplification of TCR beta CDR3 regions used RNA as the template. With the HTBI primer set, the TCR CDR3 went through a first round of RT-PCR. TCRdb fed the multiplex PCR reads into MiXCR, producing one record per CDR3 protein. The sample lists fewer than 500,000 distinct CDR3 sequences; about 15% were seen once. This clonotype was seen repeatedly, ten times or more. The CDR3 length is 15 residues. Trimming at V came to 5 bases and at J to 6 bases, leaving 12 bases not matched to a gene. CDR1 and CDR2 (germline): DFQATT, SNEGSKA (reference sequence). Not enrolled were patients with uncontrolled infection, other autoimmune disease, pregnancy or lactation.

The source material was blood. This rearrangement joins TRBV20-1 to TRBJ2-3, with 9 nucleotides matching TRBD1. The origin of this receptor is a man younger than 35 with Graves' ophthalmopathy. CDR3 sequence: CSAWGQGETWDTQYF. Written as DNA, the CDR3 is TGCAGTGCTTGGGGACAGGGAGAAACTTGGGATACGCAGTATTTT.